These T cell receptor beta chains were read from a single sample in a study of shared clonotypes between healthy human individuals. The repertoire was sequenced with immunoSEQ multiplex PCR; TCRdb's copy has only in-frame clones and lacks some. The sample comprises more than 2,000,000 clones, roughly 92% of which are singletons, and 0.13% to 0.15% rests with the top ten. The sample taken for sequencing was naive CD4+ T cells sorted from blood. The receptor set was obtained from a man aged 18 to 30 in good health. The CDR3 runs from the conserved cysteine through the conserved F or W. Fields, in order: clone size, V gene, D gene, J gene, CDR3 DNA, CDR3 protein. A D gene is named only where the DNA matches it firmly. Clone size is not always given. Where it is, it says once, few, many or a class for expanded clones.

clone size: NA
V gene: TRBV15
D gene: NA
J gene: TRBJ2-1
CDR3 DNA: TGTGCCACCAGCAGAGATCTGGCGGGGGCTGAGCAGTTCTTC
CDR3 protein: CATSRDLAGAEQFF

clone size: NA
V gene: TRBV5-1
D gene: NA
J gene: TRBJ1-1
CDR3 DNA: TGCGCCAGCCGGGACACCACTGAAGCTTTCTTT
CDR3 protein: CASRDTTEAFF

clone size: NA
V gene: TRBV18
D gene: NA
J gene: TRBJ2-2
CDR3 DNA: TGTGCCAGCTCACCCGTACAGGGCGGGACCGGGGAGCTGTTTTTT
CDR3 protein: CASSPVQGGTGELFF

clone size: once
V gene: TRBV5-6
D gene: TRBD1
J gene: TRBJ1-2
CDR3 DNA: TGTGCCAGCAGCCCACCGACAGGGAACTATGGCTACACCTTC
CDR3 protein: CASSPPTGNYGYTF

clone size: NA
V gene: TRBV7-2
D gene: NA
J gene: TRBJ2-2
CDR3 DNA: TGTGCCAGCAGCGAGTCGAACACCGGGGAGCTGTTTTTT
CDR3 protein: CASSESNTGELFF

clone size: NA
V gene: TRBV6-1
D gene: NA
J gene: TRBJ2-3
CDR3 DNA: TGTGCCAGCAGGGGCAGGGACACAGATACGCAGTATTTT
CDR3 protein: CASRGRDTDTQYF

clone size: NA
V gene: TRBV11-2
D gene: NA
J gene: TRBJ1-2
CDR3 DNA: TGTGCCAGCAGCTTTGGTTCGGGGGTCTATGGCTACACCTTC
CDR3 protein: CASSFGSGVYGYTF

clone size: NA
V gene: TRBV21-1
D gene: NA
J gene: TRBJ1-1
CDR3 DNA: TGCGCTGGAAACACTGAAGCTTTCTTT
CDR3 protein: CAGNTEAFF

clone size: NA
V gene: TRBV6-1
D gene: TRBD1
J gene: TRBJ1-1
CDR3 DNA: TGTGCCAGCAGCGCCGGGACAGGGGCTACTGAAGCTTTCTTT
CDR3 protein: CASSAGTGATEAFF

clone size: NA
V gene: TRBV5-4
D gene: TRBD2
J gene: TRBJ2-1
CDR3 DNA: TGTGCCAGCAGCTTCCGCGGGGGGGCAAATGAGCAGTTCTTC
CDR3 protein: CASSFRGGANEQFF

clone size: NA
V gene: TRBV6-6
D gene: TRBD1
J gene: TRBJ1-4
CDR3 DNA: TGTGCCAGCAGGCGACAGGGGATTAATGAAAAACTGTTTTTT
CDR3 protein: CASRRQGINEKLFF

clone size: NA
V gene: TRBV6-5
D gene: TRBD2
J gene: TRBJ2-5
CDR3 DNA: TGTGCCAGCAGTACGAGCGGGAGGGCCTGGGAGACCCAGTACTTC
CDR3 protein: CASSTSGRAWETQYF

clone size: NA
V gene: TRBV9
D gene: NA
J gene: TRBJ2-7
CDR3 DNA: TGTGCCAGCAGCGTACCGTGTGGGGCCCTATATGGCTCCTACGAGCAGTACTTC
CDR3 protein: CASSVPCGALYGSYEQYF

clone size: NA
V gene: TRBV5-1
D gene: TRBD2
J gene: TRBJ2-3
CDR3 DNA: TGCGCCAGCAGCCCCGGGACTAGAATTGTGGCAGATACGCAGTATTTT
CDR3 protein: CASSPGTRIVADTQYF

clone size: few
V gene: TRBV5-1
D gene: NA
J gene: TRBJ2-1
CDR3 DNA: TGCGCCAGCAGCTTGGGGGGAGATGAGCAGTTCTTC
CDR3 protein: CASSLGGDEQFF

clone size: NA
V gene: TRBV29-1
D gene: TRBD1
J gene: TRBJ1-4
CDR3 DNA: TGCAGCGTTGGGGGACAGGGTACTGAAAAACTGTTTTTT
CDR3 protein: CSVGGQGTEKLFF

clone size: NA
V gene: TRBV18
D gene: NA
J gene: TRBJ1-2
CDR3 DNA: TGTGCCAGCCCTGGGAATCCTACTAACTATGGCTACACCTTC
CDR3 protein: CASPGNPTNYGYTF

clone size: NA
V gene: TRBV6-1
D gene: NA
J gene: TRBJ2-7
CDR3 DNA: TGTGCCAGCAGCGCTTGGACAATCCTCTACGAGCAGTACTTC
CDR3 protein: CASSAWTILYEQYF

clone size: NA
V gene: TRBV7-2
D gene: NA
J gene: TRBJ2-7
CDR3 DNA: TGTGCCAGCAGTAATTCCTACGAGCAGTACTTC
CDR3 protein: CASSNSYEQYF

clone size: NA
V gene: TRBV6-5
D gene: NA
J gene: TRBJ1-6
CDR3 DNA: TGTGCCAGCAGTTACACTCAGGTTAATTCACCCCTCCACTTT
CDR3 protein: CASSYTQVNSPLHF

clone size: NA
V gene: TRBV5-1
D gene: TRBD1
J gene: TRBJ1-2
CDR3 DNA: TGCGCCAGCAGCTTGGAGTACAGGGGTAAGGGCTACACCTTC
CDR3 protein: CASSLEYRGKGYTF

clone size: NA
V gene: TRBV4-1
D gene: NA
J gene: TRBJ2-3
CDR3 DNA: TGCGCCAGCAGCCAAGATTGGTTCACAGATACGCAGTATTTT
CDR3 protein: CASSQDWFTDTQYF

clone size: NA
V gene: TRBV7-9
D gene: NA
J gene: TRBJ1-2
CDR3 DNA: TGTGCCAGCAGCTTAGCAAGGAGGTCTAACTATGGCTACACCTTC
CDR3 protein: CASSLARRSNYGYTF

clone size: NA
V gene: TRBV19
D gene: TRBD2
J gene: TRBJ2-3
CDR3 DNA: TGTGCCAGTAGTATCCCCGGACTAGGCACAGATACGCAGTATTTT
CDR3 protein: CASSIPGLGTDTQYF

clone size: NA
V gene: TRBV5-1
D gene: TRBD2
J gene: TRBJ2-5
CDR3 DNA: TGCGCCAGCAGCGCCGGACTAGCGGGGGGCCAAGAGACCCAGTACTTC
CDR3 protein: CASSAGLAGGQETQYF

clone size: NA
V gene: TRBV7-9
D gene: TRBD1
J gene: TRBJ1-1
CDR3 DNA: TGTGCCAGCAGCCCGCGACAGGGAAACACTGAAGCTTTCTTT
CDR3 protein: CASSPRQGNTEAFF

clone size: NA
V gene: TRBV18
D gene: NA
J gene: TRBJ1-1
CDR3 DNA: TGTGCCAGCTCACCTGGGGGGGCGCGGGCCATGAACACTGAAGCTTTCTTT
CDR3 protein: CASSPGGARAMNTEAFF

clone size: NA
V gene: TRBV11-3
D gene: NA
J gene: TRBJ2-3
CDR3 DNA: TGTGCCAGCAGCTCGAGATGGGAGGACACAGATACGCAGTATTTT
CDR3 protein: CASSSRWEDTDTQYF

clone size: NA
V gene: TRBV9
D gene: TRBD2
J gene: TRBJ2-7
CDR3 DNA: TGTGCCAGCAGCCCCCGTTCGGGAGGAGGGTCCTACGAGCAGTACTTC
CDR3 protein: CASSPRSGGGSYEQYF

clone size: NA
V gene: TRBV12-5
D gene: NA
J gene: TRBJ1-6
CDR3 DNA: TGTGCTAGTGGTTTAGGTCTGTCACCGTCGGTGGCCAATTCACCCCTCCACTTT
CDR3 protein: CASGLGLSPSVANSPLHF

clone size: NA
V gene: TRBV5-1
D gene: TRBD1
J gene: TRBJ1-2
CDR3 DNA: TGCGCCAGCAGCTTGGATACAGGGGCTTTCGGCTACACCTTC
CDR3 protein: CASSLDTGAFGYTF

clone size: NA
V gene: TRBV2
D gene: TRBD1
J gene: TRBJ1-3
CDR3 DNA: TGTGCCAGCAGTCCTGACAGGGTTGGAAACACCATATATTTT
CDR3 protein: CASSPDRVGNTIYF

clone size: NA
V gene: TRBV9
D gene: TRBD1
J gene: TRBJ1-2
CDR3 DNA: TGTGCCAGCAGCGCGACAGGGGCCAACTATGGCTACACCTTC
CDR3 protein: CASSATGANYGYTF

clone size: NA
V gene: TRBV18
D gene: NA
J gene: TRBJ1-6
CDR3 DNA: TGTGCCAGCTCGGGGTTTGTGGGTAATAATTCACCCCTCCACTTT
CDR3 protein: CASSGFVGNNSPLHF

clone size: NA
V gene: TRBV18
D gene: TRBD1
J gene: TRBJ2-1
CDR3 DNA: TGTGCCAGCTCACTACAGGGGGCTCAATACAATGAGCAGTTCTTC
CDR3 protein: CASSLQGAQYNEQFF

clone size: NA
V gene: TRBV30
D gene: NA
J gene: TRBJ2-7
CDR3 DNA: TGTGCCTGGAGTGTACGGGGGGCAACAAGCTCCTACGAGCAGTACTTC
CDR3 protein: CAWSVRGATSSYEQYF

clone size: NA
V gene: TRBV30
D gene: TRBD2
J gene: TRBJ2-7
CDR3 DNA: TGTGCCTGGAGTCTAGGACTAGCCCAATACGAGCAGTACTTC
CDR3 protein: CAWSLGLAQYEQYF

clone size: few
V gene: TRBV6-6
D gene: TRBD1
J gene: TRBJ1-2
CDR3 DNA: TGTGCCAGCAGGGTGACAGGGAACGGCTACACCTTC
CDR3 protein: CASRVTGNGYTF

clone size: NA
V gene: TRBV30
D gene: NA
J gene: TRBJ1-1
CDR3 DNA: TGTGCCTGGAGCGTGGGCAGGGGCTCTAGCCAGGACACTGAAGCTTTCTTT
CDR3 protein: CAWSVGRGSSQDTEAFF

clone size: NA
V gene: TRBV6-1
D gene: NA
J gene: TRBJ2-3
CDR3 DNA: TGTGCCAGCATCGTCCGTAGCACAGATACGCAGTATTTT
CDR3 protein: CASIVRSTDTQYF

clone size: NA
V gene: TRBV28
D gene: NA
J gene: TRBJ2-3
CDR3 DNA: TGTGCCAGCAAATACGGGGCCAACACAGATACGCAGTATTTT
CDR3 protein: CASKYGANTDTQYF

clone size: NA
V gene: TRBV10-2
D gene: TRBD2
J gene: TRBJ2-5
CDR3 DNA: TGCGCCAGCAGTGAGTCGGCTAGCGGGCAGACCCAGTACTTC
CDR3 protein: CASSESASGQTQYF